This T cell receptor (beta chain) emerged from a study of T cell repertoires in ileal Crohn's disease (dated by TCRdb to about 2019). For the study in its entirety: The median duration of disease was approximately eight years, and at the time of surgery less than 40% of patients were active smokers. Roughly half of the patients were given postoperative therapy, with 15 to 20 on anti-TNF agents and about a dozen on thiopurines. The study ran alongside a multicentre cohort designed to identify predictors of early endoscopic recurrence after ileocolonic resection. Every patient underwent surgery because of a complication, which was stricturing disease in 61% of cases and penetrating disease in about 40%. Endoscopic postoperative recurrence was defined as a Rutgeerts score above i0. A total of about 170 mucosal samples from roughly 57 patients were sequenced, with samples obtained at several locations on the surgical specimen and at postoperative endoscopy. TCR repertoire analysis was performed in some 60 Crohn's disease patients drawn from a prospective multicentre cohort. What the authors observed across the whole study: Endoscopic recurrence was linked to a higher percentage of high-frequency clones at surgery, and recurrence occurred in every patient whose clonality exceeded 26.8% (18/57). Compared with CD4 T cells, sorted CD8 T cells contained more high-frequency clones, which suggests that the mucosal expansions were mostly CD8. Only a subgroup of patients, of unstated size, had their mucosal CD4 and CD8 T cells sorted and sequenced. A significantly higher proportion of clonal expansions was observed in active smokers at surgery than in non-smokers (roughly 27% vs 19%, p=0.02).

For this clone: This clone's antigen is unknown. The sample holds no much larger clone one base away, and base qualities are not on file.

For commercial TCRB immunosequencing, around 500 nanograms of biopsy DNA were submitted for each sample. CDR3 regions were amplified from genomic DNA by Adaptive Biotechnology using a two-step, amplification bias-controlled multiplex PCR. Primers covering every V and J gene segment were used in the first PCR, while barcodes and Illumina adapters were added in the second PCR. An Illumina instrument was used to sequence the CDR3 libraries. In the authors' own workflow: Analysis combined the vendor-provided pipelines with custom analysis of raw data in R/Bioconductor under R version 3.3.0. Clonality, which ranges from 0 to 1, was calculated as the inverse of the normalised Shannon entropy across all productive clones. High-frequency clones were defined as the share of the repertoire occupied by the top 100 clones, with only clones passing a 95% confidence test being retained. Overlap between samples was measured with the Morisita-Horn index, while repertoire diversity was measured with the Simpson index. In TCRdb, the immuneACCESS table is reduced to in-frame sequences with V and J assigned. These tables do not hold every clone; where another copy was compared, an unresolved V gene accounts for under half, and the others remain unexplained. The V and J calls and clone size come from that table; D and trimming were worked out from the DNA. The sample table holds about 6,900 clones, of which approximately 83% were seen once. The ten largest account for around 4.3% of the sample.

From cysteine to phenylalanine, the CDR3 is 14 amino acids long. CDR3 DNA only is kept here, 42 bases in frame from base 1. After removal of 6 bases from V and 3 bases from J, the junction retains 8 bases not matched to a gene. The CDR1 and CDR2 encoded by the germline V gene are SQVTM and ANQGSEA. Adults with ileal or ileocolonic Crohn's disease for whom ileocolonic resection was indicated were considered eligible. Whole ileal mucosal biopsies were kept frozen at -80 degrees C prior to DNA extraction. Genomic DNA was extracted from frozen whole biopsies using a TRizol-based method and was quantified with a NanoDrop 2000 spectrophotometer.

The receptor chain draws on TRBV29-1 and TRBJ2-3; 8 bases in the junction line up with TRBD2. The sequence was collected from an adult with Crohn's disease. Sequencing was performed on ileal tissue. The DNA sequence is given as TGCAGCGTCCTAGAGCAGCGGGGGACAGATACGCAGTATTTT. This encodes CSVLEQRGTDTQYF.